This TCR beta chain was found in a study of identical twins. Findings and caveats of the study: One should note that invariant MAIT and iNKT cells could partly confound zero-insertion analyses. Among out-of-frame alpha sequences shared by twins, low generation probability occurred in excess. These conclusions were based on statistical analysis (cross-sectional, not following the same donors). Carriage of fewer insertions was seen in abundant cord blood beta clonotypes, whereas memory repertoires showed none.

The CDR3 is 13 residues long. Germline CDR1 is DFQATT and CDR2 is SNEGSKA (reference sequence). TCRdb re-called the 5' RACE reads through MiXCR, storing one row per CDR3 protein. The sample lists around 1.7 million distinct CDR3 sequences, about 31% occurring once. A word on this clonotype: Its specificity is not known. A junction boundary mismatches the germline segment, possibly from a read error.

Sequenced: cord blood. The chain carries TRBV20-1 and TRBJ2-2; 7 nucleotides agree with TRBD2. The source of this sequence is a newborn girl in good health. In nucleotides, the CDR3 is TGTAGTGCTGGACTAGCGAACACCGGGGAGCTGTTTTTT. As protein: CSAGLANTGELFF.